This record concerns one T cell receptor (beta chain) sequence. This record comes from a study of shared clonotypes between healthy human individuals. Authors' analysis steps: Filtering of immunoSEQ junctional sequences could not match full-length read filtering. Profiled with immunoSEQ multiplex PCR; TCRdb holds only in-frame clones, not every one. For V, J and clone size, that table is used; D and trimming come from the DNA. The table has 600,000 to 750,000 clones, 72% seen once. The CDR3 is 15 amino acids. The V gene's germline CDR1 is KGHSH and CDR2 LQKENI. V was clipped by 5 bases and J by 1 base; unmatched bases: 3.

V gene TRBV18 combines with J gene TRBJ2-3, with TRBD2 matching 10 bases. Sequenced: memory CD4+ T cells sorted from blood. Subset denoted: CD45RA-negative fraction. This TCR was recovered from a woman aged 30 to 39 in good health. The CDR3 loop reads CASSTSGIGTDTQYF. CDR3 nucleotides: TGTGCCAGCTCAACTAGCGGGATCGGCACAGATACGCAGTATTTT.